The 15 T cell receptor beta chains reported below all come from one sample, sequenced in a study of vaccination and CD4 T cells after COVID-19. Their specific antigens are unknown. Cultured CD4+ T cells had their DNA profiled by the Oncomine TCR Beta short-read assay. TCRdb called the PCR reads again in MiXCR, with one record for every CDR3 protein. The repertoire includes roughly 20,000 distinct CDR3 sequences, roughly 50% of them detected once, and roughly a sixth sits in the top ten. The sample's treatment: approximately nine-day PBMC culture with coronavirus spike peptide pools or control peptides (ViraFEST assay). The sequencing here drew on CD4+ T cells from blood, cultured in vitro, taken before SARS-CoV-2 vaccination. These receptors were taken from a human donor who had recovered from COVID-19.

Of note for this clonotype: One junction end disagrees with the germline gene, perhaps due to a read error. The V gene is TRBV20-1, the J gene TRBJ1-2; D might be TRBD1 (5 bases). The CDR3 length is 12 residues. CDR1 DFQATT and CDR2 SNEGSKA come from the germline V gene (reference sequence). CDR3 amino acids: CSVRRGVYGYTF. CDR3 nucleotides: TGCAGTGTTAGAAGAGGGGTCTATGGCTACACCTTC.

This chain connects TRBV6-5 to TRBJ1-2; 9 bases map to TRBD1. Germline V gene data show CDR1 as MNHEY and CDR2 as SVGAGI. J gave up 3 bases and V 2 bases, and 4 bases lay outside the gene matches. The CDR3 runs to 15 residues. CDR3 bases: TGTGCCAGCAGTTACGCGCGGGACAGGGACTATGGCTACACCTTC. This encodes CASSYARDRDYGYTF.

V usage is TRBV12-3 or TRBV12-4 and J usage is TRBJ2-1; TRBD2 matches at 9 bases. This CDR3 spans 15 amino acids. V dropped 5 bases and J dropped 2; count of bases not matched to a gene: 4. CDR3 nucleotide sequence: TGTGCCAGCAGTCCTAGCGGGACCACCTACAATGAGCAGTTCTTC. This sequence encodes CASSPSGTTYNEQFF.

The chain combines TRBV15 with TRBJ2-1, with D possibly TRBD2 on 6 matching bases. V lost 6 bases and J lost 6, with 15 bases in between. CDR1 and CDR2 from the germline V gene are LNHNV and YYDKDF (reference sequence). The CDR3 has 14 amino acids. The CDR3 loop is CATSWRRGGNEQFF. CDR3 DNA: TGTGCCACCAGTTGGAGAAGGGGAGGCAATGAGCAGTTCTTC.

V gene TRBV10-2 combines with J gene TRBJ2-7, with D possibly being TRBD1 (5 bases). CDR3 length: 13 residues. CDR1 WSHSY and CDR2 SAAADI come from the germline V gene. The V end lost 7 bases, the J end lost 1 base, and 11 bases lay between the germline ends. This CDR3 reads CASKRQGSYEQYF. CDR3 DNA sequence: TGCGCCAGCAAACGGCAGGGATCCTACGAGCAGTACTTC.

The count of this clonotype is one. The chain joins TRBV11-3 to TRBJ2-3; D is uncertain. The CDR3 is 12 residues long. Per the germline V gene, CDR1 is SGHNT and CDR2 is YENEEA. Trimming took off 5 bases at V and 2 bases at J, with 5 bases between the two ends. This CDR3 is CASSLYTDTQYF. DNA for the CDR3: TGTGCCAGCAGCCTGTACACAGATACGCAGTATTTT.

This clonotype was detected a few times. The chain employs TRBV6-1 and TRBJ1-2, with a tentative D call TRBD1 (5 bases). This CDR3 has 14 amino acids. In germline, CDR1 is MNHNS, CDR2 SASEGT. The V end was cut by 6 bases, the J end by 3 bases, with 14 bases between. The CDR3 here is CASSPGDRDYGYTF. CDR3 bases: TGTGCCAGCAGCCCCGGGGACCGGGACTATGGCTACACCTTC.

This clonotype was seen only once. The chain employs TRBV20-1 and TRBJ1-1, with 10 bases fitting TRBD1. Per the germline V gene, CDR1 is DFQATT and CDR2 is SNEGSKA (reference sequence). Unmatched junction bases numbered 5, after V lost 1 base and J lost 0 bases. The CDR3 loop spans 16 amino acids. The CDR3, as DNA: TGCAGTGCTAGAGGGGGACAGGGGACGTTGAACACTGAAGCTTTCTTT. Encoded protein: CSARGGQGTLNTEAFF.

In this sample, this clonotype turned up once. The rearrangement uses TRBV11-2 and TRBJ2-3; D could derive from TRBD1 or TRBD2 (5 bases each). The germline V gene encodes CDR1 SGHAT and CDR2 FQNNGV. The CDR3 is 17 amino acids. Trimming stripped 3 bases from V and 2 bases from J, with 18 bases between. The CDR3 loop is CASSLNRDRRTTDTQYF. CDR3 DNA sequence: TGTGCCAGCAGCTTGAACCGGGACCGACGTACCACAGATACGCAGTATTTT.

The chain combines TRBV27 with TRBJ1-1; D uncertain. The germline V gene encodes CDR1 MNHEY and CDR2 SMNVEV (reference sequence). The length of the CDR3 is 14 residues. Deletions cut 6 bases from V and 1 base from J, with 12 bases between. CDR3 nucleotide sequence: TGTGCCAGCAGATCCCTAAGCTCGAACACTGAAGCTTTCTTT. Translated, it gives CASRSLSSNTEAFF.

J is TRBJ1-4 and V is TRBV6-5; D ambiguous. Trimming stripped 2 bases from V and 3 bases from J, with 13 bases between. The CDR3 contains 16 residues. The V gene's germline CDR1 is MNHEY and CDR2 SVGAGI. The CDR3 DNA reads TGTGCCAGCAGTTACAGCGGGGTTAGGGCTAATGAAAAACTGTTTTTT. It encodes CASSYSGVRANEKLFF.

V gene TRBV4-3 combines with J gene TRBJ2-7; 7 nucleotides match TRBD2. The CDR3 length is 17 residues. J was trimmed by 3 bases and V by 0 bases; bases with no gene match: 11. Per the germline V gene, CDR1 is LGHNA and CDR2 is YSLEER. CDR3 residues: CASSQDLPRGSSYEQYF. CDR3 in DNA: TGCGCCAGCAGCCAAGATCTTCCGCGCGGGAGCAGCTACGAGCAGTACTTC.

This clonotype has a single count. The rearrangement links TRBV10-3 to TRBJ1-3; TRBD1 agrees at 8 bases. The J segment lost 0 bases and the V segment lost 6 bases, leaving 1 base of the junction unmatched. Germline V lookup: CDR1 ENHRY, CDR2 SYGVKD. The CDR3 consists of 14 residues. The CDR3 nucleotides are TGTGCCATCAGAGGACAGGGCTCTGGAAACACCATATATTTT. Its translation: CAIRGQGSGNTIYF.

This chain links TRBV5-4 with TRBJ2-5; D not certain. The CDR3 has 15 residues. Looked up from germline, CDR1 is SGHNT and CDR2 is YYREEE (reference sequence). V was trimmed by 3 bases and J by 7 bases, leaving 19 bases between them. CDR3 in DNA: TGTGCCAGCAGCTCTGTAGAGTCTGACGGTGCGACCCAGTACTTC. It is translated as CASSSVESDGATQYF.

The chain is built from TRBV20-1 and TRBJ1-2; D remains unclear. The CDR3 totals 13 residues. The germline V gene has CDR1 DFQATT and CDR2 SNEGSKA (reference sequence). V gave up 6 bases and J gave up 2 bases, with 13 bases separating them. The CDR3 region is CSAAHRENYGYTF. The CDR3 DNA reads as TGCAGTGCCGCTCATCGGGAGAACTATGGCTACACCTTC.